The 30 T cell receptor beta chains reported below all come from one sample, sequenced in a study of cytotoxic CD8 clonotypes in ibrutinib-treated CLL. Clones were read by immunoSEQ multiplex PCR, and TCRdb kept only the in-frame ones, dropping some. The table records about 300,000 clones, around 77% of them present only once. Here the sequenced sample was PBMCs, taken at disease progression, from a patient treated with ibrutinib. The receptors originated from a human donor with chronic lymphocytic leukemia.

This sequence joins TRBV29-1 and TRBJ2-3; perhaps TRBD2 as D (5 bases). Trimming stripped 2 bases from V and 6 bases from J, with 12 bases between. This CDR3 is built from 13 residues. Germline V gives CDR1 SQVTM, CDR2 ANQGSEA. The CDR3 DNA sequence: TGCAGCGTTGAAATTGGGAGTAGGGATACGCAGTATTTT. Translated: CSVEIGSRDTQYF.

This rearrangement joins TRBV12-5 to TRBJ1-2, with D unresolved. CDR1 and CDR2 (germline): LGHNT, FRNRAP. V was cut by 2 bases and J by 4 bases, with 14 bases left in between. The CDR3 length is 15 residues. CDR3 region: CASGLISGGPYGYTF. CDR3 sequence (DNA): TGTGCTAGTGGTTTGATCTCAGGTGGCCCCTATGGCTACACCTTC.

The chain couples TRBV5-1 to TRBJ2-2; D is undetermined. The CDR3 runs 14 residues. CDR1 and CDR2 (germline): SGHRS, YFSETQ. The ends were cut back, 0 bases at V and 7 bases at J, with 10 bases in the middle. As DNA, the CDR3 is TGCGCCAGCAGCTTGGTAGTCACCCACGGGGAGCTGTTTTTT. It specifies CASSLVVTHGELFF. Full variable domain (rest looked up from reference TRBV5-1 and TRBJ2-2): KAGVTQTPRYLIKTRGQQVTLSCSPISGHRSVSWYQQTPGQGLQFLFEYFSETQRNKGNFPGRFSGRQFSNSRSEMNVSTLELGDSALYLCASSLVVTHGELFFGEGSRLTVL.

This clone occurred a few times. The genes are TRBV5-1 and TRBJ2-3; D call uncertain. The CDR3 sequence is 14 residues long. CDR1 and CDR2 from the germline V gene are SGHRS and YFSETQ. The germline V and J ends were trimmed by 0 bases and 4 bases, with 9 bases remaining between them. The CDR3 DNA is TGCGCCAGCAGCTTGGAGCAGGTGGCAGATACGCAGTATTTT. Translated: CASSLEQVADTQYF. The full variable domain, completed using reference TRBV5-1 and TRBJ2-3, is KAGVTQTPRYLIKTRGQQVTLSCSPISGHRSVSWYQQTPGQGLQFLFEYFSETQRNKGNFPGRFSGRQFSNSRSEMNVSTLELGDSALYLCASSLEQVADTQYFGPGTRLTVL.

The chain uses TRBV18 and TRBJ1-4; D gene uncertain. The CDR3 consists of 14 residues. Germline CDR1 and CDR2: KGHSH and LQKENI. Trimming cost V 3 bases and J 8 bases, with 13 bases left between them. CDR3 DNA: TGTGCCAGCTCACCGGACCAGGTTCGAGAAAAACTGTTTTTT. Its protein product is CASSPDQVREKLFF.

The V call is TRBV4-1, the J call TRBJ1-1; a weak D match, TRBD1 (5 bases). The V gene lost 1 base and the J gene lost 7 bases, with 10 bases spanning the gap. Germline CDR1 reads MGHRA; CDR2 reads YSYEKL. The CDR3 sequence is 13 residues long. In nucleotides, the CDR3 is TGCGCCAGCAGCCAAGGGGACCGTCTTGAAGCTTTCTTT. Protein product: CASSQGDRLEAFF.

J is TRBJ2-7 and V is TRBV4-1, with TRBD1 identical over 9 bases. Losses at the gene ends were 0 bases for V and 2 bases for J; bases not matched to a gene: 11. The CDR3 totals 18 residues. Germline-derived CDR1 and CDR2 are MGHRA and YSYEKL. In nucleotides, the CDR3 is TGCGCCAGCAGCCAAGAGGGGGTCGGACAGGGGCGGACCTACGAGCAGTACTTC. Translation: CASSQEGVGQGRTYEQYF.

A few counts support this clone. The chain carries TRBV6-1 and TRBJ1-2, with D perhaps matching TRBD1 (5 bases). Germline V lookup: CDR1 MNHNS, CDR2 SASEGT. CDR3 length: 15 residues. Trimming pared 5 bases from V and 4 bases from J, leaving 17 bases between. DNA of the CDR3: TGTGCCAGCAGTCCGGACACAACCTTAATCTATGGCTACACCTTC. This codes for CASSPDTTLIYGYTF.

A few counts support this clone. This chain uses TRBV27 with TRBJ1-5; 8 bases map to TRBD1. CDR3 length: 15 amino acids. Germline assignment: CDR1 MNHEY and CDR2 SMNVEV (reference sequence). J lost 5 bases, V lost 5 bases, and 8 bases had no gene match. The CDR3 DNA sequence: TGTGCCAGCAGTCCAGGAGGACAGGGCTATCAGCCCCAGCATTTT. It specifies CASSPGGQGYQPQHF.

This clone was seen only a few times. The chain carries TRBV13 and TRBJ2-7, with a tentative D call TRBD1 (6 bases). Trimming left V 4 bases short and J 2 bases short, with 9 bases between. Germline-derived CDR1 and CDR2 are PRHDT and FYEKMQ (reference sequence). The CDR3 is 13 amino acids. CDR3 loop: CASSSGQTYEQYF. DNA for the CDR3: TGTGCCAGCAGCTCCGGACAGACCTACGAGCAGTACTTC.

The chain links TRBV6-5 to TRBJ2-7; TRBD2 is a possible D gene (7 bases). The CDR3 totals 16 residues. The V end lost 0 bases, the J end lost 9 bases, and 21 bases lay between the germline ends. Germline values: CDR1 MNHEY, CDR2 SVGAGI. CDR3 in DNA: TGTGCCAGCAGTTACTCCGTTGGGGGGGGCCGGCTCAGGCAGTACTTC. It specifies CASSYSVGGGRLRQYF.

This chain connects TRBV4-1 to TRBJ2-1; no clear D. V was cut by 1 base and J by 4 bases, with 14 bases left in between. The germline gives CDR1 MGHRA, CDR2 YSYEKL. This CDR3 is built from 16 residues. CDR3 in amino acids: CASSQVDIISYNEQFF. CDR3 nucleotide sequence: TGCGCCAGCAGCCAAGTCGATATCATCTCTTACAATGAGCAGTTCTTC.

The chain uses TRBV9 and TRBJ2-1; TRBD1 matches at 10 bases. From germline, CDR1 is SGDLS and CDR2 YYNGEE. Trimming cost V 1 base and J 12 bases; bases outside gene matches: 16. This CDR3 is built from 17 residues. The CDR3 region is CASSVNPLGQGLMWQFF. Written as DNA, the CDR3 is TGTGCCAGCAGCGTAAACCCCCTGGGACAGGGGTTAATGTGGCAGTTCTTC. The full variable domain, with the rest looked up from reference TRBV9 and TRBJ2-1, is DSGVTQTPKHLITATGQRVTLRCSPRSGDLSVYWYQQSLDQGLQFLIQYYNGEERAKGNILERFSAQQFPDLHSELNLSSLELGDSALYFCASSVNPLGQGLMWQFFGPGTRLTVL.

The chain carries TRBV15 and TRBJ2-5, with 7 positions matching TRBD1. After removal of 5 bases from V and 5 bases from J, the junction contained 5 bases not matched to a gene. The CDR3 is made up of 13 amino acids. CDR1 is LNHNV, CDR2 YYDKDF, per germline (reference sequence). CDR3 nucleotide sequence: TGTGCCACCAGCGGTGACAGGGTGGAGACCCAGTACTTC. Residues: CATSGDRVETQYF.

The chain has TRBV7-8 and TRBJ2-3; a possible D gene is TRBD2 (5 bases). Germline V CDR1 and CDR2: SGHVS, FQNEAQ. V was cut by 3 bases and J by 3 bases, with 13 bases left in between. This CDR3 comprises 15 residues. Here the CDR3 reads CASSFSRGGTDTQYF. The CDR3 region has the DNA TGTGCCAGCAGCTTCTCCCGCGGCGGGACAGATACGCAGTATTTT.

The chain is built from TRBV29-1 and TRBJ2-3; 7 nucleotides line up with TRBD2. The CDR3 length is 13 residues. Per germline, CDR1 SQVTM and CDR2 ANQGSEA. V dropped 7 bases and J dropped 1; count of bases not matched to a gene: 5. DNA for the CDR3: TGCAGCGCCCGGGGGGACCGCACAGATACGCAGTATTTT. Protein: CSARGDRTDTQYF.

This chain links TRBV19 with TRBJ1-5; 9 nucleotides line up with TRBD1. V lost 10 bases to trimming and J lost 7 bases; unmatched junction nucleotides: 8. CDR1 is LNHDA and CDR2 is SQIVND in the germline V gene (reference sequence). The CDR3 is made up of 13 amino acids. For the CDR3, the DNA is TGTGCCATAGTGGACAGGGGAGGACAGCCCCAGCATTTT. Translated: CAIVDRGGQPQHF.

V is TRBV11-2 and J is TRBJ2-7; 8 positions agree with TRBD1. V was pared by 5 bases and J by 2 bases, with 14 bases of the junction left unmatched. Germline V gives CDR1 SGHAT, CDR2 FQNNGV. The CDR3 is 17 residues long. The CDR3 DNA sequence: TGTGCCAGCAGCCCCAGCCTACAGGGGGGCCCCACCTACGAGCAGTACTTC. Its protein product is CASSPSLQGGPTYEQYF.

The chain uses TRBV29-1 and TRBJ1-2; tentative D call: TRBD1 (5 bases). This CDR3 is built from 12 residues. The V gene lost 2 bases and the J gene lost 8 bases, with 12 bases spanning the gap. From germline, CDR1 is SQVTM and CDR2 ANQGSEA. The CDR3 DNA sequence: TGCAGCGTTGAAAAAGGGGCGAAGGGCTACACCTTC. This encodes CSVEKGAKGYTF.

The V gene is TRBV29-1, the J gene TRBJ2-5, with a weak D call TRBD2 (7 bases). The CDR3 has 12 amino acids. Germline CDR1 and CDR2: SQVTM and ANQGSEA. CDR3 DNA: TGCAGTGGGGGGGCAGGGACGGAGACCCAGTACTTC. Its translation is CSGGAGTETQYF.

This chain uses TRBV10-3 with TRBJ2-3, with TRBD2 matching over 12 bases. In germline, CDR1 is ENHRY, CDR2 SYGVKD. The trim removed 11 bases at V and 3 bases at J, leaving 6 bases unmatched. The CDR3 has 14 residues. The CDR3 DNA is TGTGCCTCCGAGACTAGCGGGGGAACAGATACGCAGTATTTT. Translation: CASETSGGTDTQYF.

The CDR3: CASSFPPGTGVYEQYF. The CDR3 nucleotides read TGTGCCAGCAGCTTCCCCCCCGGGACAGGGGTTTACGAGCAGTACTTC. V gene TRBV5-4 combines with J gene TRBJ2-7, with 10 bases lining up with TRBD1. J lost 4 bases, V lost 2 bases, and 9 bases had no gene match. The CDR3 has 16 residues. The germline gives CDR1 SGHNT, CDR2 YYREEE (reference sequence).

This sequence joins TRBV29-1 and TRBJ1-4, with D perhaps TRBD1 (6 bases). V was pared by 5 bases and J by 7 bases, with 14 bases between. CDR1 SQVTM and CDR2 ANQGSEA come from the germline V gene. This CDR3 contains 13 residues. CDR3 sequence: CSVPPTRGEKLFF. Written as DNA, the CDR3 is TGCAGCGTTCCTCCGACCAGGGGTGAAAAACTGTTTTTT.

CDR3 in DNA: TGTGCCAGCAGCTTAGCGGGGTACGGGGAGCAGTACTTC. Protein product: CASSLAGYGEQYF. V gene TRBV7-2 combines with J gene TRBJ2-7; no clear D. Germline V CDR1 and CDR2: SGHTA, FQGNSA. Trimming stripped 0 bases from V and 7 bases from J, with 10 bases between. This CDR3 region has 13 residues.

The chain has TRBV6-1 and TRBJ2-2; D gene uncertain. Per germline, CDR1 MNHNS and CDR2 SASEGT. The CDR3 consists of 18 residues. The V end lost 3 bases, the J end lost 0 bases, and 17 bases lay between the germline ends. Written as DNA, the CDR3 is TGTGCCAGCAGTGAGGTCTTTCTACCATTCGCGAACACCGGGGAGCTGTTTTTT. This sequence encodes CASSEVFLPFANTGELFF.

The chain carries TRBV9 and TRBJ2-1, with 9 bases aligning to TRBD1. The CDR3 spans 15 residues. The germline CDR1 and CDR2 sequences are SGDLS and YYNGEE. The J segment lost 5 bases and the V segment lost 0 bases, leaving 3 bases of the junction unmatched. The CDR3 DNA follows: TGTGCCAGCAGCGTAGCGGGACAGGGTAACAATGAGCAGTTCTTC. Amino acids: CASSVAGQGNNEQFF.

The count of this clone is one. This rearrangement joins TRBV5-5 to TRBJ2-7; perhaps TRBD1 as D (5 bases). Germline CDR1 reads SGHKS; CDR2 reads YYEKEE (reference sequence). V shed 0 bases and J shed 0 bases, with 7 bases lying between them. This CDR3 region has 14 residues. In DNA, the CDR3 is TGTGCCAGCAGCTTGGACAGGAGCTCCTACGAGCAGTACTTC. Its translation is CASSLDRSSYEQYF.

This clone has just one count. The rearrangement links TRBV7-6 to TRBJ2-3; 13 bases map to TRBD2. Trimming at V came to 5 bases and at J to 7 bases, leaving 6 bases not matched to a gene. Germline V lookup: CDR1 SGHVS, CDR2 FNYEAQ. The CDR3 contains 15 residues. The DNA of the CDR3 is TGTGCCAGCAGCGTCGGGACTAGCGGGGCGAATACGCAGTATTTT. Encoded protein: CASSVGTSGANTQYF. The variable domain in full, completed from reference TRBV7-6 and TRBJ2-3, reads GAGVSQSPRYKVTKRGQDVALRCDPISGHVSLYWYRQALGQGPEFLTYFNYEAQQDKSGLPNDRFSAERPEGSISTLTIQRTEQRDSAMYRCASSVGTSGANTQYFGPGTRLTVL.

The chain is built from TRBV19 and TRBJ2-7; 7 bases map to TRBD1. The CDR3 is 14 residues long. Germline V gives CDR1 LNHDA, CDR2 SQIVND (reference sequence). With V trimmed by 8 bases and J by 5 bases, 12 bases remained unmatched. The CDR3 bases are TGTGCCAGTGGGGACAGAAGCGACCCAAACGAGCAGTACTTC. Translated, it gives CASGDRSDPNEQYF.

The genes are TRBV6-5 and TRBJ1-2; tentatively, D is TRBD1 (6 bases). Germline lookup yields CDR1 MNHEY and CDR2 SVGAGI. V lost 4 bases, J lost 0 bases, and 9 bases lay in between. CDR3 length equals 14 residues. The CDR3 is CASSSQGSNYGYTF. The CDR3 DNA reads TGTGCCAGCAGTTCACAGGGTTCTAACTATGGCTACACCTTC.